These 23 T cell receptor beta chains came from one sample sequenced in a study of CD8+ T cells in alopecia areata. Reverse transcription of extracted RNA yielded cDNA, which provided the sequencing template. Data came from immunoSEQ multiplex PCR; TCRdb stores just in-frame clones and leaves some out. The table lists tens of thousands of clones, roughly two fifths of them singletons. Material for sequencing was NKG2D-low CD8+ T cells sorted from blood. These receptor sequences come from a human donor with alopecia areata.

This clone showed up just a few times. The chain employs TRBV19 and TRBJ2-7; D possibly uses TRBD1 or TRBD2 (5 bases each). The germline gives CDR1 LNHDA, CDR2 SQIVND (reference sequence). The CDR3 is 14 amino acids. Trimming left V 6 bases short and J 0 bases short, with 12 bases between. The CDR3 DNA is TGTGCCAGTAGGGTGGCAGGGAGCTCCTACGAGCAGTACTTC. Translation gives CASRVAGSSYEQYF.

This clone was seen more than once but under ten times. This sequence joins TRBV28 and TRBJ2-7, with 11 bases fitting TRBD2. Germline V gene sequence: CDR1 MDHEN, CDR2 SYDVKM. Trimming took 6 bases from V and 3 from J; bases not matched to a gene: 4. The CDR3 totals 14 residues. CDR3 DNA sequence: TGTGCCAGCAGCCCGGGACTAGCGGACTACGAGCAGTACTTC. Translated, it gives CASSPGLADYEQYF.

This clone has more than one count but fewer than ten. The chain has TRBV7-2 and TRBJ2-1; possible D gene TRBD2, 5 bases. Germline-derived CDR1 and CDR2 are SGHTA and FQGNSA. V was shortened by 1 base and J by 12 bases, with 13 bases between the two germline ends. CDR3 length: 13 amino acids. The CDR3 DNA reads as TGTGCCAGCAGCTTAGGGGTCGGGGTGATGCAGTTCTTC. Amino acids: CASSLGVGVMQFF.

The chain couples TRBV4-1 to TRBJ2-7; possibly TRBD2 for D (5 bases). Trimming pared 1 base from V and 4 bases from J, leaving 8 bases between. Germline V gene sequence: CDR1 MGHRA, CDR2 YSYEKL. The CDR3 has 13 residues. CDR3 bases: TGCGCCAGCAGCCAAGGGAGGATATACGAGCAGTACTTC. It codes for CASSQGRIYEQYF.

The gene calls are TRBV7-2 and TRBJ2-7, with 11 bases lining up with TRBD1. The CDR3 is 13 amino acids. V lost 6 bases to trimming and J lost 3 bases; unmatched junction nucleotides: 1. From germline, CDR1 is SGHTA and CDR2 FQGNSA. This CDR3 is CASRDRGRYEQYF. Written as DNA, the CDR3 is TGTGCCAGCAGGGACAGGGGGCGCTACGAGCAGTACTTC.

The sample holds a few counts of this clone. The chain has TRBV12-5 and TRBJ1-3; D call uncertain. CDR1 LGHNT and CDR2 FRNRAP come from the germline V gene. The CDR3 is made up of 13 amino acids. V shed 5 bases and J shed 7 bases, with 12 bases lying between them. CDR3 sequence (DNA): TGTGCTAGTGGTCTCGGACTCGGTAACACCATATATTTT. It codes for CASGLGLGNTIYF.

This chain links TRBV5-6 with TRBJ2-1; the match to TRBD2 covers 11 bases. The length of the CDR3 is 14 residues. Trimming removed 4 bases from V and 16 bases from J; junction bases left unmatched: 13. Germline V lookup: CDR1 SGHDT, CDR2 YYEEEE. The CDR3, as DNA: TGTGCCAGCAGCCCCCTCGCGCTAGCGGGAGGAGGCTTCTTC. The encoded protein is CASSPLALAGGGFF.

The CDR3 region is CASSSGGGTRDWDTQYF. DNA of the CDR3: TGTGCCAGCAGCTCTGGCGGGGGGACTAGAGACTGGGATACGCAGTATTTT. V usage is TRBV7-9 and J usage is TRBJ2-3; 8 bases agree with TRBD2. Trimming at V came to 4 bases and at J to 6 bases, leaving 15 bases not matched to a gene. Germline V gene lookup returns CDR1 SEHNR and CDR2 FQNEAQ (reference sequence). The length of the CDR3 is 17 residues.

V usage is TRBV29-1 and J usage is TRBJ2-2; a possible D gene is TRBD2 (6 bases). The germline V gene has CDR1 SQVTM and CDR2 ANQGSEA. The CDR3 has 13 residues. V was cut by 7 bases and J by 1 base, with 10 bases left in between. DNA of the CDR3: TGCAGCGCTGAGGAGGGGAACACCGGGGAGCTGTTTTTT. It yields the protein CSAEEGNTGELFF.

This sequence joins TRBV30 and TRBJ1-1; D uncertain. V was trimmed by 0 bases and J by 2 bases, leaving 7 bases between them. Germline-derived CDR1 and CDR2 are GTSNPN and SVGIG (reference sequence). This CDR3 has 13 residues. Here the CDR3 DNA reads TGTGCCTGGAGTGTACACAGTAACACTGAAGCTTTCTTT. Its protein product is CAWSVHSNTEAFF.

This chain uses TRBV5-1 with TRBJ2-1, with D hard to call. Germline CDR1 SGHRS, CDR2 YFSETQ. CDR3 size: 13 residues. The germline V and J ends were trimmed by 1 base and 8 bases, with 10 bases remaining between them. The CDR3 spells CASSLRLVDEQFF. The CDR3 DNA is TGCGCCAGCAGCTTGCGGCTGGTCGATGAGCAGTTCTTC.

This clone was detected only a few times. The chain carries TRBV15 and TRBJ1-5; the D is unclear. Trimming removed 0 bases at V and 7 bases at J, with 13 bases between. This CDR3 region has 15 residues. CDR1 is LNHNV, CDR2 YYDKDF, per germline (reference sequence). The DNA of the CDR3 is TGTGCCACCAGCAGAGATCTGGAGGTCGGGCAGCCCCAGCATTTT. Amino acids: CATSRDLEVGQPQHF. Filled out from reference TRBV15 and TRBJ1-5, the complete variable domain reads DAMVIQNPRYQVTQFGKPVTLSCSQTLNHNVMYWYQQKSSQAPKLLFHYYDKDFNNEADTPDNFQSRRPNTSFCFLDIRSPGLGDTAMYLCATSRDLEVGQPQHFGDGTRLSIL.

This chain joins TRBV10-3 and TRBJ2-7; weak D call: TRBD1 (5 bases). The CDR3 extends over 11 amino acids. V gave up 11 bases and J gave up 0 bases, with 8 bases separating them. Germline loops: CDR1 ENHRY, CDR2 SYGVKD. Written as DNA, the CDR3 is TGTGCCTCAGGGTACTCCTACGAGCAGTACTTC. Translation gives CASGYSYEQYF.

The chain is built from TRBV7-3 and TRBJ2-7; D may be TRBD1 (6 bases). The length of the CDR3 is 14 residues. Trimming shortened V by 4 bases and J by 3 bases, and 13 bases separated the two germline ends. CDR1 and CDR2 from the germline V gene are SGHTA and FQGTGA. The DNA for the CDR3 is TGTGCCAGCAGCTCGGGACACAGAAACTACGAGCAGTACTTC. It encodes CASSSGHRNYEQYF.

The gene calls are TRBV27 and TRBJ1-1; D uncertain. CDR3 length equals 13 residues. Per germline, CDR1 MNHEY and CDR2 SMNVEV (reference sequence). The ends were cut back, 3 bases at V and 2 bases at J, with 7 bases in the middle. This CDR3 reads CASSLSPNTEAFF. DNA of the CDR3: TGTGCCAGCAGTTTGTCTCCCAACACTGAAGCTTTCTTT.

A few counts support this clone. CDR3 nucleotides: TGTGCCAGCAGCCTCGGACTAGCGGGGGCCAGTTTCGGTGAGCAGTACTTC. Protein: CASSLGLAGASFGEQYF. The chain couples TRBV7-6 to TRBJ2-7; 13 bases match TRBD2. Germline trimming cut 5 bases from V and 7 bases from J; bases unmatched to any gene: 14. Germline lookup yields CDR1 SGHVS and CDR2 FNYEAQ. This CDR3 contains 17 residues.

The sample holds a few counts of this clone. V usage is TRBV13 and J usage is TRBJ2-1, with TRBD2 matching 10 bases. CDR1 PRHDT and CDR2 FYEKMQ come from the germline V gene (reference sequence). CDR3 size: 16 residues. V shed 5 bases, J shed 4 bases, and the junction held 8 bases outside the gene matches. Here the CDR3 DNA reads TGTGCCAGCAGCAACACCGGGACTAGCGCTTACAATGAGCAGTTCTTC. It encodes CASSNTGTSAYNEQFF.

Only one count was recorded for this clone. The chain employs TRBV6-1 and TRBJ2-7; maybe TRBD1 (5 bases). Germline assignment: CDR1 MNHNS and CDR2 SASEGT. The CDR3 covers 13 residues. Deletions cut 8 bases from V and 2 bases from J, with 13 bases between. CDR3 protein: CASLQGGPYEQYF. The CDR3 DNA sequence: TGTGCCAGCCTCCAGGGTGGCCCCTACGAGCAGTACTTC.

This clone was seen more than once but under ten times. The chain links TRBV27 to TRBJ2-2; D remains unclear. The CDR3 sequence is 15 residues long. In germline, CDR1 is MNHEY, CDR2 SMNVEV (reference sequence). Trimming removed 2 bases at V and 0 bases at J, with 7 bases between. The CDR3 sequence: CASSLTETNTGELFF. The CDR3 DNA reads as TGTGCCAGCAGTTTAACAGAGACGAACACCGGGGAGCTGTTTTTT.

The sample holds one count of this clone. The CDR3 reads CASSASGGQETQYF. In DNA, the CDR3 is TGTGCCAGCAGCGCCAGCGGGGGCCAAGAGACCCAGTACTTC. The chain is built from TRBV9 and TRBJ2-5; 8 bases agree with TRBD2. Germline lookup yields CDR1 SGDLS and CDR2 YYNGEE. This CDR3 is built from 14 residues. The V segment lost 3 bases and the J segment 1 base; nucleotides outside the gene matches: 2.

This clone is categorized as medium-sized (0.01 to 0.1%). V usage is TRBV7-8 and J usage is TRBJ2-7; D may be TRBD2 (6 bases). The CDR3 spans 15 residues. Germline V CDR1 and CDR2: SGHVS, FQNEAQ. V was clipped by 3 bases and J by 0 bases, with 12 bases between them. The CDR3 region is CASSFRDFGSYEQYF. CDR3 bases: TGTGCCAGCAGCTTCCGGGACTTTGGCTCCTACGAGCAGTACTTC.

The chain is built from TRBV5-4 and TRBJ2-1, with D hard to call. The V end lost 3 bases, the J end lost 3 bases, and 7 bases lay between the germline ends. CDR1 is SGHNT and CDR2 is YYREEE in the germline V gene (reference sequence). The CDR3 loop spans 13 amino acids. CDR3 region: CASSSDGYNEQFF. CDR3 nucleotide sequence: TGTGCCAGCAGCTCTGACGGCTACAATGAGCAGTTCTTC. Complete variable domain (other parts from reference TRBV5-4 and TRBJ2-1): ETGVTQSPTHLIKTRGQQVTLRCSSQSGHNTVSWYQQALGQGPQFIFQYYREEENGRGNFPPRFSGLQFPNYSSELNVNALELDDSALYLCASSSDGYNEQFFGPGTRLTVL.

The chain links TRBV19 to TRBJ2-1; D may be TRBD1 (6 bases). CDR3 size: 14 residues. V was shortened by 6 bases and J by 2 bases, with 11 bases between the two germline ends. CDR1 and CDR2 from the germline V gene are LNHDA and SQIVND (reference sequence). The CDR3 here is CASSPGTTYNEQFF. The CDR3 DNA reads as TGTGCCAGTAGCCCCGGGACAACCTACAATGAGCAGTTCTTC.